The rows below give T cell receptor beta chains drawn from one sample of a study of T cells in Graves' hyperthyroidism and ophthalmopathy. From the multiplex PCR reads, TCRdb called clonotypes with MiXCR, one entry per CDR3 protein. The data contain around 690,000 distinct CDR3 sequences, less than 25% of them singletons. Input material: blood. The receptors were sampled from a man under 40 with Graves' ophthalmopathy. Both conserved end residues are part of each CDR3. The D gene is left open where the match is weak. Clone size appears in some rows only: once, few, many, or a class for an expanded clone.

J | D | V | size | CDR3 | DNA
TRBJ2-7 | TRBD1 | TRBV6-1 | few | CASRFGTGEGEQYF | TGTGCCAGCAGATTCGGGACAGGGGAAGGCGAGCAGTACTTC
TRBJ1-5 | . | TRBV19 | . | CASSRSSNQPQHF | TGTGCCAGTAGCAGGAGTAGCAATCAGCCCCAGCATTTT
TRBJ1-5 | . | TRBV3-1 | few | CASSQDPLPGGHHYWPQHF | TGTGCCAGCAGCCAAGATCCCCTACCTGGGGGCCACCATTATTGGCCCCAGCATTTT
TRBJ2-1 | . | TRBV27 | . | CASSFGLRGNEQFF | TGTGCCAGCAGTTTTGGGTTGCGGGGCAATGAGCAGTTCTTC
TRBJ2-7 | . | TRBV30 | . | CAWSWGPPRSEQYF | TGTGCCTGGAGCTGGGGACCCCCGAGATCCGAGCAGTACTTC
TRBJ2-7 | . | TRBV24-1 | . | CATSDTGSYEQYF | TGTGCCACCAGTGATACAGGGTCCTACGAGCAGTACTTC
TRBJ1-2 | TRBD1 | TRBV7-9 | many | CASSLVTGDRGYTF | TGTGCCAGCAGCTTAGTTACAGGGGACCGCGGCTACACCTTC
TRBJ2-2 | TRBD2 | TRBV4-2 | . | CASRPGLAGGKTGELFF | TGTGCCAGCAGACCGGGACTAGCGGGAGGAAAAACCGGGGAGCTGTTTTTT
TRBJ2-1 | TRBD1 | TRBV7-9 | many | CASSLVGEQGARRWQFF | TGTGCCAGCAGCTTAGTTGGGGAACAGGGGGCCCGTCGGTGGCAGTTCTTC
TRBJ1-2 | TRBD1 | TRBV10-3 | few | CAIKGQGVDYGYTF | TGTGCCATCAAGGGACAGGGTGTGGACTATGGCTACACCTTC
TRBJ2-2 | . | TRBV19 | . | CATPRGNTGELFF | TGTGCCACCCCACGGGGGAACACCGGGGAGCTGTTTTTT
TRBJ1-2 | TRBD1 | TRBV5-4 | . | CASSQQGIENYGYTF | TGTGCCAGCAGCCAACAGGGGATAGAGAACTATGGCTACACCTTC
TRBJ1-1 | . | TRBV19 | . | CASRPTRNTEAFF | TGTGCCAGTAGACCAACAAGGAACACTGAAGCTTTCTTT
TRBJ2-2 | . | TRBV13 | . | CASSPEAAGELFF | TGTGCCAGCAGCCCCGAGGCAGCCGGGGAGCTGTTTTTT
TRBJ2-5 | TRBD2 | TRBV12-3/TRBV12-4 | many | CASSFSGRAGETQYF | TGTGCCAGCAGTTTTAGCGGGAGGGCCGGGGAGACCCAGTACTTC
TRBJ2-5 | . | TRBV27 | few | CASRGTQQETQYF | TGTGCCAGCAGGGGGACACAGCAAGAGACCCAGTACTTC
TRBJ1-5 | . | TRBV28 | . | CASSPGAASNQPQHF | TGTGCCAGCAGCCCCGGTGCAGCGAGCAATCAGCCCCAGCATTTT
TRBJ2-2 | . | TRBV12-3/TRBV12-4 | many | CASSFLGTGELFF | TGTGCCAGCAGTTTCTTGGGCACCGGGGAGCTGTTTTTT
TRBJ1-1 | . | TRBV29-1 | . | CSGGQSTEAFF | TGCAGCGGCGGACAGAGTACTGAAGCTTTCTTT
TRBJ2-7 | . | TRBV20-1 | few | CSARDGRNEQYF | TGCAGTGCTAGAGATGGCAGGAACGAGCAGTACTTC
TRBJ2-3 | TRBD1 | TRBV27 | . | CASSQGPGQGRPDTQYF | TGTGCCAGCAGTCAGGGTCCGGGACAGGGAAGGCCAGATACGCAGTATTTT
TRBJ1-6 | . | TRBV2 | many | CASRPPGPLAPLHF | TGTGCCAGCAGACCTCCGGGACCCCTGGCACCCCTCCACTTT
TRBJ2-3 | TRBD2 | TRBV24-1 | few | CATSFPGLAESTDTQYF | TGTGCCACCAGCTTCCCGGGACTAGCGGAGAGCACAGATACGCAGTATTTT
TRBJ2-7 | . | TRBV5-4 | few | CASSLEGNPYEQYF | TGTGCCAGCAGCTTGGAAGGAAACCCCTACGAGCAGTACTTC
TRBJ2-1 | . | TRBV12-5 | . | CASGMGDYNEQFF | TGTGCTAGTGGCATGGGGGACTACAATGAGCAGTTCTTC
TRBJ2-5 | . | TRBV20-1 | many | CSARGQETQYF | TGCAGTGCTAGGGGTCAAGAGACCCAGTACTTC
TRBJ1-2 | TRBD1 | TRBV5-6 | . | CASRRGAGGEYGYTF | TGTGCCAGCCGGCGGGGGGCAGGGGGCGAGTATGGCTACACCTTC
TRBJ1-2 | . | TRBV30 | few | CAWSSGTNYGYTF | TGTGCCTGGAGTTCCGGGACAAACTATGGCTACACCTTC
TRBJ1-1 | . | TRBV24-1 | . | CATSDGGTSGSTEAFF | TGTGCCACCAGTGACGGCGGGACCTCCGGGAGTACTGAAGCTTTCTTT
TRBJ2-1 | TRBD2 | TRBV11-2 | many | CASSLYGVAGGKQFF | TGTGCCAGCAGCTTATATGGGGTAGCGGGAGGAAAGCAGTTCTTC
TRBJ2-7 | . | TRBV20-1 | . | CSARVVSGEREQYF | TGCAGTGCTAGAGTTGTATCCGGGGAACGCGAGCAGTACTTC
TRBJ2-5 | . | TRBV9 | . | CASSVGHGGETQYF | TGTGCCAGCAGCGTAGGGCACGGCGGGGAGACCCAGTACTTC
TRBJ2-7 | TRBD1 | TRBV5-8 | . | CASSHRRGQGSGEQYF | TGTGCCAGCAGCCACAGACGGGGACAGGGGTCGGGCGAGCAGTACTTC
TRBJ1-6 | . | TRBV6-5 | few | CASSYATTDSPLHF | TGTGCCAGCAGTTACGCCACAACGGATTCACCCCTCCACTTT
TRBJ2-5 | TRBD2 | TRBV7-9 | . | CASSEGTSGQETQYF | TGTGCCAGCAGCGAAGGGACTAGCGGACAAGAGACCCAGTACTTC
TRBJ2-7 | . | TRBV7-2 | . | CASSRLGAYEQYF | TGTGCCAGCAGTCGTCTAGGGGCCTACGAGCAGTACTTC
TRBJ2-1 | . | TRBV6-5 | . | CASSYERGATAHNEQFF | TGTGCCAGCAGTTACGAGAGGGGGGCGACAGCTCACAATGAGCAGTTCTTC
TRBJ1-1 | . | TRBV30 | . | CAWSVVRFEAFF | TGTGCCTGGAGTGTAGTTAGGTTTGAAGCTTTCTTT
TRBJ1-5 | TRBD1 | TRBV30 | . | CAWSPHDRENQPQHF | TGTGCCTGGAGCCCCCACGACAGGGAGAATCAGCCCCAGCATTTT
TRBJ2-3 | TRBD2 | TRBV20-1 | many | CSAKTSGRLDTQYF | TGCAGTGCTAAGACTAGCGGGAGGCTGGATACGCAGTATTTT
TRBJ1-5 | . | TRBV20-1 | . | CSAQIDLQGSNQPQHF | TGCAGTGCCCAAATCGACCTACAGGGATCTAATCAGCCCCAGCATTTT
TRBJ2-1 | TRBD1 | TRBV3-1 | . | CASSQEFRGYEQFF | TGTGCCAGCAGCCAAGAGTTCAGGGGGTATGAGCAGTTCTTC
TRBJ2-1 | . | TRBV6-5 | few | CASSYSGDHYNEQFF | TGTGCCAGCAGTTACTCAGGGGACCACTACAATGAGCAGTTCTTC
TRBJ2-3 | . | TRBV30 | few | CASPVGDGGNRMTDTQYF | TGTGCCTCGCCCGTCGGGGACGGGGGCAATCGGATGACAGATACGCAGTATTTT
TRBJ2-1 | TRBD2 | TRBV20-1 | . | CSATTTSPFAGGFPFHPYNEQFF | TGCAGTGCCACAACAACCTCTCCCTTTGCGGGAGGGTTTCCCTTTCATCCTTACAATGAGCAGTTCTTC
TRBJ2-1 | . | TRBV29-1 | . | CSVRGLRTSNEQFF | TGCAGCGTTCGAGGACTAAGGACCTCCAATGAGCAGTTCTTC
TRBJ1-4 | . | TRBV5-1 | . | CASSLVPGRGNEKLFF | TGCGCCAGCAGCTTGGTACCAGGCCGGGGAAATGAAAAACTGTTTTTT
TRBJ2-1 | . | TRBV11-2 | many | CASDKPGQRREQFF | TGTGCCAGCGACAAGCCTGGACAACGTCGTGAGCAGTTCTTC